This T cell receptor beta chain was profiled in a study of circulating CD8 cells and anti-PD-1 response in melanoma. Four subsets defined by PD-1 and/or TIGIT were sorted from live CD3+CD8+TCRalphabeta+ cells. TCR libraries were prepared from around 15 ng of total RNA with the QIAseq Immune Repertoire TCR panel. Using its own MiXCR run on the reads, TCRdb lists one record per CDR3 protein. The table has 950 to 1,300 distinct CDR3 sequences, approximately 6.2% seen once. The sample holds a few counts of this clonotype. This CDR3 comprises 11 residues. The germline CDR1 and CDR2 sequences are LNHDA and SQIVND (reference sequence). Trimming removed 0 bases from V and 7 bases from J, with 3 bases in between.

The chain links TRBV19 to TRBJ1-1; D remains unclear. The sequence was collected from a human donor with melanoma. The material sequenced was CD8+ T cells from PBMCs, taken at baseline or after one month of anti-PD-1 therapy (not recorded which). The CDR3 reads CASSIDLEAFF. CDR3 bases: TGTGCCAGTAGTATAGATCTTGAAGCTTTCTTT.